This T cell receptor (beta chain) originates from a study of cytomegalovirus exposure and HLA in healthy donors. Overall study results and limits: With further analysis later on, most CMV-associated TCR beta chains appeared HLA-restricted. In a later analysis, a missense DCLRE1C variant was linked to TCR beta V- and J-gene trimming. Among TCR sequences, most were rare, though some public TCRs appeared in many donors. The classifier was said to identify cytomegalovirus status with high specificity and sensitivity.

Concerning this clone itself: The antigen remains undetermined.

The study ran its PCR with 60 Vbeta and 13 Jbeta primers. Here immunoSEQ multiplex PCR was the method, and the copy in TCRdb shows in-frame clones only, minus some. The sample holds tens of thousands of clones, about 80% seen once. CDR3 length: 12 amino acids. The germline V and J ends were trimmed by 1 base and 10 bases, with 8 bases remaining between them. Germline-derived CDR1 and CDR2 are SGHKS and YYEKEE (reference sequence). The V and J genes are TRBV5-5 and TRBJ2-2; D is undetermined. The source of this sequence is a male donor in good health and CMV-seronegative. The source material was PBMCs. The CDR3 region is CASSLTELELFF. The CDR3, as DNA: TGTGCCAGCAGCTTGACAGAGTTGGAGCTGTTTTTT.